These 6 T cell receptor beta chains came from one sample sequenced in a study of blood T cell repertoires in COVID-19. Only in-frame clones appear in the TCRdb table, and some are missing; sequencing was by immunoSEQ multiplex PCR. Of almost 300,000 clones listed, over 85% are singletons. The sample was peripheral blood. These receptors originate from a woman aged 25 to 39 with COVID-19, enrolled during active disease.

The chain has TRBV7-8 and TRBJ1-4; 7 bases line up with TRBD1. V trimming: 10 bases; J trimming: 3 bases; junction bases outside the gene matches: 5. The germline V gene has CDR1 SGHVS and CDR2 FQNEAQ. The CDR3 totals 13 residues. The CDR3 DNA is TGTGCCACCACCGGGACAGCTAATGAAAAACTGTTTTTT. Residues: CATTGTANEKLFF.

This clone was counted once. The chain is built from TRBV4-1 and TRBJ1-2; possibly TRBD1 for D (6 bases). The CDR3 extends over 15 amino acids. Between the trimmed V and J ends, which lost 1 base and 2 bases, there was a span of 11 bases. Germline-derived CDR1 and CDR2 are MGHRA and YSYEKL. This CDR3 is CASSQVRGPNYGYTF. The CDR3 DNA sequence: TGCGCCAGCAGCCAAGTGCGGGGGCCGAACTATGGCTACACCTTC.

The chain uses TRBV30 and TRBJ1-2, with 12 bases that match TRBD1. Trimming took 7 bases from V and 7 from J; bases not matched to a gene: 13. The CDR3 consists of 15 residues. The germline V gene has CDR1 GTSNPN and CDR2 SVGIG (reference sequence). CDR3 loop: CAFTLAGTGGSGYTF. The CDR3, as DNA: TGTGCCTTCACACTTGCGGGGACAGGGGGCTCTGGCTACACCTTC.

The gene calls are TRBV7-9 and TRBJ2-5, with TRBD2 matching 7 bases. The CDR3 consists of 19 residues. The V segment lost 5 bases and the J segment 4 bases; nucleotides outside the gene matches: 22. Germline V gives CDR1 SEHNR, CDR2 FQNEAQ (reference sequence). CDR3 amino acids: CASSPKRGGAGPVAETQYF. CDR3 nucleotides: TGTGCCAGCAGCCCAAAGCGGGGAGGGGCTGGTCCGGTTGCAGAGACCCAGTACTTC.

The V gene is TRBV5-1, the J gene TRBJ1-2; 7 nucleotides align to TRBD1. CDR3 size: 13 residues. The germline CDR1 and CDR2 sequences are SGHRS and YFSETQ. V shed 5 bases and J 4 bases; nucleotides not matched to a gene: 5. The CDR3 DNA reads as TGCGCCAGCAGTATAGACAGGGCCTATGGCTACACCTTC. It translates to CASSIDRAYGYTF. Filled out from reference TRBV5-1 and TRBJ1-2, the complete variable domain reads KAGVTQTPRYLIKTRGQQVTLSCSPISGHRSVSWYQQTPGQGLQFLFEYFSETQRNKGNFPGRFSGRQFSNSRSEMNVSTLELGDSALYLCASSIDRAYGYTFGSGTRLTVV.

J is TRBJ2-3 and V is TRBV5-8; 9 bases line up with TRBD1. Trimming took 2 bases from V and 3 from J; bases not matched to a gene: 4. CDR1 is SGHTS, CDR2 YDEGEE, per germline. The CDR3 loop spans 15 amino acids. CDR3 coding DNA: TGTGCCAGCAGCTTCATTGGACAGGGGACAGATACGCAGTATTTT. This codes for CASSFIGQGTDTQYF. The full variable domain, completed using reference TRBV5-8 and TRBJ2-3, is EAGVTQSPTHLIKTRGQQATLRCSPISGHTSVYWYQQALGLGLQFLLWYDEGEERNRGNFPPRFSGRQFPNYSSELNVNALELEDSALYLCASSFIGQGTDTQYFGPGTRLTVL.